These 5 T cell receptor beta chains share one sample of origin, sequenced in a study of blood T cell repertoires in COVID-19. Libraries were prepared by immunoSEQ multiplex PCR; TCRdb keeps only in-frame clonotypes and omits some of them. The table records about 270,000 clones, 70% to 90% of them present only once. The sequencing input was peripheral blood. The receptors come from a young woman with COVID-19, enrolled during active disease.

DNA of the CDR3: TGCGCCAGCAGCCAATGGACAGGAGATAACTATGGCTACACCTTC. The encoded protein is CASSQWTGDNYGYTF. This chain links TRBV4-1 with TRBJ1-2; 7 positions match TRBD1. V was clipped by 2 bases and J by 1 base; unmatched bases: 4. Per the germline V gene, CDR1 is MGHRA and CDR2 is YSYEKL. The CDR3 totals 15 residues.

The chain uses TRBV3-1 (or the pseudogene TRBV3-2) and TRBJ2-5; 7 bases align to TRBD1. This CDR3 is 13 amino acids long. V shed 10 bases and J 2 bases; nucleotides not matched to a gene: 7. Germline CDR1 reads LGHDT; CDR2 reads YNNKEL (reference sequence). CDR3 protein: CATQGRGQETQYF. CDR3 coding DNA: TGTGCCACCCAGGGCAGGGGGCAAGAGACCCAGTACTTC.

With respect to this clone: The sample has other DNA sequences that encode this CDR3 too. The chain combines TRBV19 with TRBJ2-7; TRBD1 might be the D (6 bases). Trimming cost V 5 bases and J 6 bases, with 14 bases left between them. CDR1 and CDR2 (germline): LNHDA, SQIVND (reference sequence). The CDR3 length is 13 residues. The CDR3 DNA reads as TGTGCCAGTAGTTTACAGGGATCGGGCGAGCAGTACTTC. Translation: CASSLQGSGEQYF.

This rearrangement joins TRBV5-1 to TRBJ2-7; D is possibly TRBD1 (5 bases). V was pared by 7 bases and J by 1 base, with 15 bases between. Germline V lookup: CDR1 SGHRS, CDR2 YFSETQ. CDR3 length: 14 residues. The CDR3 DNA is TGCGCCAGCGGACATGGCCCCGCATCCTACGAGCAGTACTTC. Translated: CASGHGPASYEQYF.

This chain uses TRBV5-1 with TRBJ1-1, with D tentatively TRBD1 (6 bases). The CDR3 is 14 amino acids. Germline V gives CDR1 SGHRS, CDR2 YFSETQ. V gave up 0 bases and J gave up 4 bases, with 10 bases separating them. The CDR3 region is CASSLGGGGTEAFF. The CDR3 DNA follows: TGCGCCAGCAGCTTGGGTGGGGGCGGCACTGAAGCTTTCTTT.